A selection of T cell receptor beta chains follows, all from one sample in a study of T cells in Graves' hyperthyroidism and ophthalmopathy. MiXCR, applied by TCRdb to the multiplex PCR reads, yields one record per CDR3 protein. The repertoire consists of around 340,000 distinct CDR3 sequences, with around 13% occurring once and the leading ten covering around 23%. The sample taken for sequencing was blood. All receptors derive from a woman in her twenties or thirties with Graves' hyperthyroidism. Both conserved end residues are part of each CDR3. The D gene is left open where the match is weak. Expanded clones are given a class, and other clones once, few, many or no size at all.

clone size: .; J gene: TRBJ1-1; V gene: TRBV19; D gene: TRBD1; CDR3 length: 16; CDR3 DNA: TGTGCCAGTAGTACCCAGGGGGCCGGGATGAACACTGAAGCTTTCTTT; CDR3 protein: CASSTQGAGMNTEAFF
clone size: many; J gene: TRBJ2-1; V gene: TRBV20-1; D gene: .; CDR3 length: 13; CDR3 DNA: TGCAGTGCTAGAGATGAGGTTTACAATGAGCAGTTCTTC; CDR3 protein: CSARDEVYNEQFF
clone size: .; J gene: TRBJ1-3; V gene: TRBV30; D gene: .; CDR3 length: 14; CDR3 DNA: TGTGCCTGGAGTGTGGGGGCTTCGTCGAACACCATATATTTT; CDR3 protein: CAWSVGASSNTIYF
clone size: .; J gene: TRBJ1-4; V gene: TRBV7-9; D gene: TRBD1; CDR3 length: 17; CDR3 DNA: TGTGCCAGCAGCTTGGATGACTGGACAGGCCGTTATGAAAAACTGTTTTTT; CDR3 protein: CASSLDDWTGRYEKLFF
clone size: many; J gene: TRBJ2-3; V gene: TRBV28; D gene: TRBD2; CDR3 length: 18; CDR3 DNA: TGTGCCAGCAGTTTCAATCAAGCGGGAGGAATCCCCACAGATACGCAGTATTTT; CDR3 protein: CASSFNQAGGIPTDTQYF
clone size: .; J gene: TRBJ1-6; V gene: TRBV7-9; D gene: .; CDR3 length: 15; CDR3 DNA: TGTGCCAGCAGCTTAGCGTCCAGCCCGGGTTCACCCCTCCACTTT; CDR3 protein: CASSLASSPGSPLHF
clone size: .; J gene: TRBJ2-7; V gene: TRBV10-2; D gene: TRBD1; CDR3 length: 13; CDR3 DNA: TGCGCTGTTCGACAGGGGGCCCTAGGGGAGCAGTACTTC; CDR3 protein: CAVRQGALGEQYF
clone size: many; J gene: TRBJ2-5; V gene: TRBV2; D gene: .; CDR3 length: 11; CDR3 DNA: TGTGCCAGCGAAATTCAAGAGACCCAGTACTTC; CDR3 protein: CASEIQETQYF
clone size: .; J gene: TRBJ1-5; V gene: TRBV6-4; D gene: .; CDR3 length: 13; CDR3 DNA: TGTGCCAGCAGTCTCAGGGACTTGGGGCCCCAGCATTTT; CDR3 protein: CASSLRDLGPQHF
clone size: few; J gene: TRBJ1-6; V gene: TRBV6-1; D gene: .; CDR3 length: 16; CDR3 DNA: TGTGCCAGCGGACTCTCAGGGGAATCCTATAATTCACCCCTCCACTTT; CDR3 protein: CASGLSGESYNSPLHF
clone size: many; J gene: TRBJ2-7; V gene: TRBV12-3/TRBV12-4; D gene: TRBD2; CDR3 length: 13; CDR3 DNA: TGTGCCAGCACCGCTAGCGGCACCTACGAGCAGTACTTC; CDR3 protein: CASTASGTYEQYF
clone size: many; J gene: TRBJ2-7; V gene: TRBV2; D gene: TRBD2; CDR3 length: 14; CDR3 DNA: TGTGCCAGCAAGACTAGCGGGGGCTCCTACGAGCAGTACTTC; CDR3 protein: CASKTSGGSYEQYF
clone size: many; J gene: TRBJ2-5; V gene: TRBV18; D gene: .; CDR3 length: 13; CDR3 DNA: TGTGCCAGCTCACCAGGGATGGGAGAGACCCAGTACTTC; CDR3 protein: CASSPGMGETQYF
clone size: .; J gene: TRBJ2-7; V gene: TRBV29-1; D gene: .; CDR3 length: 12; CDR3 DNA: TGCAGCGTTGATGACCCCGGCCGCGAGCAGTACTTC; CDR3 protein: CSVDDPGREQYF
clone size: many; J gene: TRBJ2-7; V gene: TRBV7-9; D gene: TRBD1; CDR3 length: 12; CDR3 DNA: TGTGCCAGCAGCGACAGGGTGGTCGAGCAGTACTTC; CDR3 protein: CASSDRVVEQYF
clone size: few; J gene: TRBJ2-7; V gene: TRBV20-1; D gene: .; CDR3 length: 16; CDR3 DNA: TGCAGTGCTAAACTCCCGAGACAGAGATTTTCCTACGAGCAGTACTTC; CDR3 protein: CSAKLPRQRFSYEQYF
clone size: many; J gene: TRBJ1-2; V gene: TRBV12-3/TRBV12-4; D gene: .; CDR3 length: 16; CDR3 DNA: TGTGCCAGCAGTCCAGGACGGCGGGTTCCGCCGAATGGCTACACCTTC; CDR3 protein: CASSPGRRVPPNGYTF
clone size: many; J gene: TRBJ1-5; V gene: TRBV7-8; D gene: .; CDR3 length: 14; CDR3 DNA: TGTGCCAGCCACGCCAGGGCGAGCAATCAGCCCCAGCATTTT; CDR3 protein: CASHARASNQPQHF